The 17 T cell receptor beta chains below all came from one sample that was sequenced in a study of identical twins. TCRdb itself ran the 5' RACE reads through MiXCR, one entry per CDR3 protein. This table has around 960,000 distinct CDR3 sequences, about 12% appearing once. These data also featured in a second study, about yellow fever vaccine responses in identical twins.

Specimen: PBMCs. These receptors all come from a woman younger than 35 in good health.

This chain joins TRBV28 and TRBJ2-7; 11 bases align to TRBD2. The germline gives CDR1 MDHEN, CDR2 SYDVKM. V shed 5 bases and J 3 bases; nucleotides not matched to a gene: 3. This CDR3 spans 14 amino acids. CDR3 DNA: TGTGCCAGCAGTCCTAGCGGGAGGATCTACGAGCAGTACTTC. It is translated as CASSPSGRIYEQYF.

This clonotype has ten or more counts. This rearrangement joins TRBV3-1 to TRBJ2-1; 11 nucleotides line up with TRBD1. From germline, CDR1 is LGHDT and CDR2 YNNKEL (reference sequence). Trimming cost V 1 base and J 15 bases; bases outside gene matches: 2. The CDR3 spans 12 residues. The CDR3 DNA reads TGTGCCAGCAGCCAAGGGGACAGGGGGAGGTTCTTC. This codes for CASSQGDRGRFF.

The chain combines TRBV3-1 with TRBJ2-3, with D tentatively TRBD1 (6 bases). This CDR3 has 13 residues. Germline V gene lookup returns CDR1 LGHDT and CDR2 YNNKEL (reference sequence). The V end lost 0 bases, the J end lost 6 bases, and 7 bases lay between the germline ends. In DNA, the CDR3 is TGTGCCAGCAGCCAAGAGCAGGGGGATACGCAGTATTTT. Translating it yields CASSQEQGDTQYF.

The chain employs TRBV11-2 and TRBJ2-1; 9 bases map to TRBD2. Trimming at V came to 8 bases and at J to 7 bases, leaving 9 bases not matched to a gene. Germline CDR1 and CDR2: SGHAT and FQNNGV. The CDR3 covers 14 residues. The CDR3, as DNA: TGTGCCAGCCGGGATAGCGGGAGAGGAAATGAGCAGTTCTTC. Protein sequence: CASRDSGRGNEQFF.

The V and J genes are TRBV6-2 or TRBV6-3 and TRBJ2-3; 12 bases map to TRBD2. J was trimmed by 1 base and V by 5 bases; bases with no gene match: 19. The length of the CDR3 is 21 residues. Per the germline V gene, CDR1 is MNHEY and CDR2 is SVGEGT. DNA of the CDR3: TGTGCCAGCAGTCCCCCCCCTCGACTAGCGGGAGAGGAGAGGGGCACAGATACGCAGTATTTT. This codes for CASSPPPRLAGEERGTDTQYF.

The chain recombines TRBV5-1 with TRBJ2-1, with 9 bases that match TRBD2. The CDR3 runs 17 residues. The V gene end was trimmed by 10 bases and the J gene end by 2 bases; junction bases not matched to a gene: 16. The germline CDR1 and CDR2 sequences are SGHRS and YFSETQ. The CDR3, as DNA: TGCGCCTCCGTGGAGGTCTTAGCGGGGGAGGCCTACAATGAGCAGTTCTTC. Translated: CASVEVLAGEAYNEQFF.

The J gene is TRBJ2-5, the V gene TRBV6-2 or TRBV6-3, with 10 bases matching TRBD2. Trimming cost V 6 bases and J 2 bases; bases outside gene matches: 9. This CDR3 spans 16 amino acids. Per germline, CDR1 MNHEY and CDR2 SVGEGT. The CDR3 bases are TGTGCCAGCAGACGACTCAGGACTAGCGGACAAGAGACCCAGTACTTC. Amino acids: CASRRLRTSGQETQYF.

The chain couples TRBV5-6 to TRBJ2-2, with D maybe TRBD2 (5 bases). The germline V gene encodes CDR1 SGHDT and CDR2 YYEEEE. V shed 9 bases and J shed 1 base, with 10 bases lying between them. CDR3 size: 13 residues. The CDR3 sequence is CATRLWNTGELFF. In DNA form, the CDR3 reads TGTGCCACCAGACTATGGAACACCGGGGAGCTGTTTTTT.

This clonotype was seen a few times. This chain connects TRBV20-1 to TRBJ2-3, with 11 bases lining up with TRBD1. The CDR3 is 15 amino acids. V lost 3 bases to trimming and J lost 4 bases; unmatched junction nucleotides: 6. Looked up from germline, CDR1 is DFQATT and CDR2 is SNEGSKA (reference sequence). The CDR3 region is CSARGGTGGPDTQYF. In nucleotides, the CDR3 is TGCAGTGCTAGGGGCGGGACAGGGGGTCCAGATACGCAGTATTTT.

In this sample, this clonotype turned up a few times. The rearrangement joins TRBV3-1 to TRBJ2-1; TRBD1 is a possible D gene (6 bases). Deletions cut 3 bases from V and 10 bases from J, with 7 bases between. The CDR3 loop spans 11 amino acids. In germline, CDR1 is LGHDT, CDR2 YNNKEL (reference sequence). DNA of the CDR3: TGTGCCAGCAGCCAGGGGACAGAGCAGTTCTTC. Its protein is CASSQGTEQFF.

This clonotype was picked up a small number of times. V is TRBV6-2 or TRBV6-3 and J is TRBJ1-2; possibly TRBD1 for D (6 bases). This CDR3 is 14 amino acids long. From germline, CDR1 is MNHEY and CDR2 SVGEGT. Trimming took off 7 bases at V and 2 bases at J, with 14 bases between the two ends. Written as DNA, the CDR3 is TGTGCCAGCACCTCGGACAGCCCCAACTATGGCTACACCTTC. Translation gives CASTSDSPNYGYTF.

This rearrangement joins TRBV2 to TRBJ2-5; TRBD2 matches 9 bases. Looked up from germline, CDR1 is SNHLY and CDR2 is FYNNEI. The CDR3 runs 16 residues. J was trimmed by 5 bases and V by 4 bases; bases with no gene match: 11. The CDR3, as DNA: TGTGCCAGCAGTGTAGGCGGCGCTAGCGGGATTGAGACCCAGTACTTC. It codes for CASSVGGASGIETQYF.

There are a few counts of this clonotype. The chain carries TRBV7-9 and TRBJ2-3; the match to TRBD2 covers 10 bases. V lost 4 bases to trimming and J lost 2 bases; unmatched junction nucleotides: 6. The CDR3 is 16 amino acids. The germline gives CDR1 SEHNR, CDR2 FQNEAQ (reference sequence). The CDR3 coding sequence is TGTGCCAGCAGCTCGCGGACTAGCGGAACCACAGATACGCAGTATTTT. Translated: CASSSRTSGTTDTQYF.

The chain carries TRBV6-5 and TRBJ2-3; 10 positions match TRBD2. This CDR3 is 17 amino acids long. The J segment lost 8 bases and the V segment lost 2 bases, leaving 13 bases of the junction unmatched. Germline V gene lookup returns CDR1 MNHEY and CDR2 SVGAGI. The CDR3 protein is CASSYGLGAGGPFTQYF. DNA for the CDR3: TGTGCCAGCAGTTACGGGTTAGGAGCGGGAGGGCCTTTTACGCAGTATTTT.

The chain couples TRBV5-1 to TRBJ2-7; TRBD2 matches 7 bases. The CDR3 is 15 residues long. Unmatched junction bases numbered 11, after V lost 4 bases and J lost 4 bases. CDR1 and CDR2 from the germline V gene are SGHRS and YFSETQ. CDR3 amino acids: CASSPTGTTYYEQYF. DNA of the CDR3: TGCGCCAGCAGCCCGACCGGGACTACGTATTACGAGCAGTACTTC.

This clonotype came up a few times. The chain couples TRBV12-3 or TRBV12-4 to TRBJ2-2; D unresolved. This CDR3 has 15 residues. V lost 6 bases to trimming and J lost 4 bases, with 15 bases between them. CDR3 amino acids: CASSSLGLSTGELFF. As DNA, the CDR3 is TGTGCCAGCAGCAGTCTGGGATTAAGCACCGGGGAGCTGTTTTTT.

The CDR3 DNA reads TGTGCCAGCTTAGATCCGCTGGCTAGGGAGCAGTACTTC. Protein: CASLDPLAREQYF. The rearrangement joins TRBV28 to TRBJ2-7; D gene uncertain. Germline CDR1 and CDR2: MDHEN and SYDVKM. The CDR3 totals 13 residues. With 8 bases removed from V and 7 bases from J, the gap between germline ends came to 18 bases.